This TCR beta chain appears in the sequencing data of a study of T-cell reconstitution after alpha-beta-depleted transplantation in children. Researchers prepared the TCRbeta library using unique molecular identifiers, the study reports. One entry per CDR3 protein, called by TCRdb with MiXCR from the PCR reads. The table includes 600,000 to 700,000 distinct CDR3 sequences, 16% detected once. This clonotype has a handful of counts. The input for sequencing was PBMCs from the stem cell graft donor, taken from the stem cell graft. The receptor's source is a human donor who donated a stem cell graft to a child with acute myeloid leukemia.

The CDR3 nucleotides are TGTGCCACCAGTGATTTCAGCGCCGGGAGCCTAAAACAGTACTTC. Translation gives CATSDFSAGSLKQYF. The chain joins TRBV24-1 to TRBJ2-7; TRBD2 might be the D (6 bases). V was trimmed by 1 base and J by 10 bases, leaving 19 bases between them. Germline values: CDR1 KGHDR, CDR2 SFDVKD. This CDR3 has 15 amino acids.